This T cell receptor beta chain is drawn from a study of T cells in Graves' hyperthyroidism and ophthalmopathy. What was amplified from RNA transcripts were TCR beta CDR3 regions. HTBI primers were the set used in a first-round RT-PCR of the TCR CDR3. TCRdb reprocessed the multiplex PCR reads via MiXCR and lists one record per CDR3 protein. This sample has 500,000 to 800,000 distinct CDR3 sequences; 40% to 55% occur once, and the top ten carry under 8%. Trimming removed 6 bases from V and 2 bases from J; junction bases left unmatched: 1. This CDR3 has 13 amino acids. Germline V gene lookup returns CDR1 SQVTM and CDR2 ANQGSEA. This clonotype was observed a single time.

The V gene is TRBV29-1, the J gene TRBJ2-2; 9 bases agree with TRBD1. The sample was peripheral blood or thyroid tissue (not recorded which). The receptor was derived from an adult man with Graves' disease, either hyperthyroidism or ophthalmopathy (not recorded which). The CDR3 DNA sequence: TGCAGCGTGACAGGGGGAAACACCGGGGAGCTGTTTTTT. Residues: CSVTGGNTGELFF.